This T cell receptor beta chain is from a study of shared clonotypes between healthy human individuals. Splitting of each subset's genomic DNA was done evenly across several immunoSEQ plates. Data came from immunoSEQ multiplex PCR; TCRdb stores just in-frame clones and leaves some out. Of about 1.4 million clones detected, 95% to 97% appear once; the ten largest clones hold 0.95% to 1.5%. Sequenced: naive CD4+ T cells sorted from blood. Indicated subset: CD45RA+ positively selected. The source of this sequence is a man aged 30 to 45 in good health.

For the CDR3, the DNA is TGTGCCAGCGAAGGCAGGCGATACCAAGAGACCCAGTACTTC. As protein: CASEGRRYQETQYF. The chain recombines TRBV28 with TRBJ2-5; D is uncertain. The CDR3 totals 14 residues. With 8 bases removed from V and 0 bases from J, the gap between germline ends came to 13 bases. CDR1 is MDHEN and CDR2 is SYDVKM in the germline V gene.